The 26 T cell receptor beta chains below were found in one sample sequenced in a study of shared clonotypes between healthy human individuals. The repertoire was sequenced with immunoSEQ multiplex PCR; TCRdb's copy has only in-frame clones and lacks some. This table has about a million clones, 70% to 85% appearing once. Material for sequencing was memory CD4+ T cells sorted from blood. The subset was: CD45RA-negative fraction. These receptor sequences come from a man in his late teens or twenties in good health.

The chain employs TRBV25-1 and TRBJ1-1; possibly TRBD1 for D (6 bases). Trimming left V 1 base short and J 1 base short, with 10 bases between. Germline CDR1 and CDR2: MGHDK and SYGVNS. This CDR3 comprises 15 residues. The DNA of the CDR3 is TGTGCCAGCAGTGAATCGGTCAGGGGGAACACTGAAGCTTTCTTT. It specifies CASSESVRGNTEAFF.

The chain has TRBV5-1 and TRBJ2-5; TRBD1 matches 8 bases. Germline trimming cut 1 base from V and 5 bases from J; bases unmatched to any gene: 7. The CDR3 is made up of 15 amino acids. CDR1 and CDR2 from the germline V gene are SGHRS and YFSETQ. The CDR3 bases are TGCGCCAGCAGCTTGCAGGGGGCTAGCATCGAGACCCAGTACTTC. Translating it yields CASSLQGASIETQYF.

The gene calls are TRBV6-6 and TRBJ2-2; no firm D call. Germline V gene data show CDR1 as MNHNY and CDR2 as SVGAGI (reference sequence). With 3 bases removed from V and 9 bases from J, the gap between germline ends came to 8 bases. The CDR3 has 12 residues. The CDR3: CASSYGHRELFF. As DNA, the CDR3 is TGTGCCAGCAGTTATGGCCACCGGGAGCTGTTTTTT.

In its sample, this clone was seen once. Different DNA sequences within this sample yield the same CDR3. V is TRBV18 and J is TRBJ1-2; D is uncertain. V was cut by 3 bases and J by 4 bases, with 3 bases left in between. The germline V gene has CDR1 KGHSH and CDR2 LQKENI. This CDR3 has 11 residues. The CDR3 DNA follows: TGTGCCAGCTCACCTTCCTATGGCTACACCTTC. Translating gives CASSPSYGYTF.

This clone was observed a single time. The chain combines TRBV10-3 with TRBJ1-1; D unresolved. The CDR3 length is 13 residues. V shed 5 bases and J shed 10 bases, with 17 bases lying between them. Germline V gene lookup returns CDR1 ENHRY and CDR2 SYGVKD. The CDR3 spells CAISTDTARGAFF. In DNA form, the CDR3 reads TGTGCCATCAGTACTGACACGGCCCGGGGAGCTTTCTTT.

This chain connects TRBV28 to TRBJ1-1; D is possibly TRBD1 (5 bases). V was trimmed by 2 bases and J by 7 bases, leaving 11 bases between them. Germline assignment: CDR1 MDHEN and CDR2 SYDVKM. CDR3 length: 13 residues. This CDR3 is CASSLGGGDEAFF. Written as DNA, the CDR3 is TGTGCCAGCAGTTTAGGTGGAGGGGATGAAGCTTTCTTT.

The CDR3 bases are TGCGCCAGCAGTGAAAGTGTCACCGACCCTTGGGGTGAAGCTTTCTTT. It codes for CASSESVTDPWGEAFF. The chain is built from TRBV10-1 and TRBJ1-1; no clear D gene. This CDR3 is built from 16 residues. Deletions cut 3 bases from V and 7 bases from J, with 21 bases between. Germline loops: CDR1 WNHNN, CDR2 SYGVQD (reference sequence).

The chain joins TRBV4-3 to TRBJ2-2; 7 nucleotides align to TRBD1. The CDR3 contains 16 residues. V was clipped by 2 bases and J by 2 bases; unmatched bases: 5. Looked up from germline, CDR1 is LGHNA and CDR2 is YSLEER. The CDR3 sequence is CASSQHRTGNTGELFF. In DNA form, the CDR3 reads TGCGCCAGCAGCCAACACAGGACAGGAAACACCGGGGAGCTGTTTTTT.

Concerning this clone: The same CDR3 can be traced to other DNA sequences in this sample. The rearrangement links TRBV5-1 to TRBJ1-1; D gene ambiguous. The CDR3 has 13 residues. The V end lost 0 bases, the J end lost 5 bases, and 8 bases lay between the germline ends. Germline CDR1 SGHRS, CDR2 YFSETQ. CDR3 in DNA: TGCGCCAGCAGCTTGGAGGGTGGGACTGAAGCTTTCTTT. Its protein is CASSLEGGTEAFF.

V usage is TRBV5-4 and J usage is TRBJ2-3; 7 bases fit TRBD2. The trim removed 4 bases at V and 2 bases at J, leaving 7 bases unmatched. The CDR3 contains 15 residues. Germline V gene lookup returns CDR1 SGHNT and CDR2 YYREEE (reference sequence). The CDR3 protein is CASSAQTSSTDTQYF. CDR3 nucleotides: TGTGCCAGCAGCGCACAGACTAGCTCCACAGATACGCAGTATTTT.

Turning to this clone: Other DNA sequences in this sample translate to the same CDR3. The V and J genes are TRBV7-2 and TRBJ2-1; 8 bases map to TRBD2. J lost 4 bases, V lost 0 bases, and 2 bases had no gene match. The CDR3 is 15 amino acids. Germline CDR1 and CDR2: SGHTA and FQGNSA. The CDR3 coding sequence is TGTGCCAGCAGCTTAGCTAGCGGGAATTACAATGAGCAGTTCTTC. It specifies CASSLASGNYNEQFF. Supplemented by reference TRBV7-2 and TRBJ2-1, the full variable domain reads GAGVSQSPSNKVTEKGKDVELRCDPISGHTALYWYRQSLGQGLEFLIYFQGNSAPDKSGLPSDRFSAERTGGSVSTLTIQRTQQEDSAVYLCASSLASGNYNEQFFGPGTRLTVL.

This clone was counted ten times or more. V and J are TRBV6-1 and TRBJ2-5; weak D call: TRBD1 (8 bases). Trimming pared 6 bases from V and 5 bases from J, leaving 19 bases between. This CDR3 has 15 amino acids. CDR1 and CDR2 (germline): MNHNS, SASEGT. CDR3 residues: CASSGGTGLKETQYF. The CDR3 coding sequence is TGTGCCAGCAGCGGGGGGACAGGTTTAAAGGAGACCCAGTACTTC.

This clone was seen just once. The chain uses TRBV5-1 and TRBJ2-2; 8 bases match TRBD2. J lost 1 base, V lost 4 bases, and 6 bases had no gene match. Looked up from germline, CDR1 is SGHRS and CDR2 is YFSETQ. This CDR3 has 16 residues. The CDR3 sequence: CASSLLADLNTGELFF. CDR3 in DNA: TGCGCCAGCAGCCTACTAGCGGATTTGAACACCGGGGAGCTGTTTTTT. The full variable domain, completed using reference TRBV5-1 and TRBJ2-2, is KAGVTQTPRYLIKTRGQQVTLSCSPISGHRSVSWYQQTPGQGLQFLFEYFSETQRNKGNFPGRFSGRQFSNSRSEMNVSTLELGDSALYLCASSLLADLNTGELFFGEGSRLTVL.

Details on this clone: A far larger clone is one base from this, pointing to a likely read error. This sequence joins TRBV5-1 and TRBJ1-2; D is possibly TRBD1 (5 bases). Germline-derived CDR1 and CDR2 are SGHRS and YFSETQ. The CDR3 covers 15 residues. The chain's CDR3 is CANSLGSGFGYGYTF. CDR3 DNA: TGCGCCAACAGCTTGGGTTCAGGGTTTGGCTATGGCTACACCTTC.

V usage is TRBV2 and J usage is TRBJ1-2, with 10 bases aligning to TRBD1. CDR1 and CDR2 from the germline V gene are SNHLY and FYNNEI. The V and J ends lost 6 bases and 7 bases, in that order; junction bases with no gene match: 8. This CDR3 spans 14 amino acids. CDR3 sequence reads: CASRTRTGGFGYTF. As DNA, the CDR3 is TGTGCCAGCAGAACCCGGACAGGGGGGTTTGGCTACACCTTC.

V and J are TRBV9 and TRBJ2-2, with unresolved D. The CDR3 has 12 residues. Trimming removed 2 bases from V and 6 bases from J, with 5 bases in between. Germline V gene lookup returns CDR1 SGDLS and CDR2 YYNGEE. This CDR3 reads CASSVLAGELFF. The CDR3 DNA is TGTGCCAGCAGCGTCTTGGCCGGGGAGCTGTTTTTT.

The chain has TRBV6-1 and TRBJ2-7; a weak D match, TRBD1 (5 bases). This CDR3 is built from 14 residues. Germline V lookup: CDR1 MNHNS, CDR2 SASEGT. Trimming cost V 5 bases and J 6 bases, with 17 bases left between them. CDR3 nucleotide sequence: TGTGCCAGCAGTAACCAGGGAACTCTCAGCGAGCAGTACTTC. It translates to CASSNQGTLSEQYF.

The J gene is TRBJ2-7, the V gene TRBV10-1; weak D call: TRBD2 (5 bases). The CDR3 length is 12 residues. V was cut by 0 bases and J by 6 bases, with 6 bases left in between. Germline-derived CDR1 and CDR2 are WNHNN and SYGVQD (reference sequence). CDR3 loop: CASSESDCEQYF. In DNA, the CDR3 is TGCGCCAGCAGTGAGTCGGACTGCGAGCAGTACTTC.

The chain is built from TRBV2 and TRBJ2-6; D may match TRBD1 or TRBD2 (5 bases each). Trimming pared 6 bases from V and 0 bases from J, leaving 15 bases between. The CDR3 is 17 amino acids. CDR1 is SNHLY, CDR2 FYNNEI, per germline. CDR3 DNA sequence: TGTGCCAGCAGCGTCCGGGACGGGTACTCTGGGGCCAACGTCCTGACTTTC. Translating gives CASSVRDGYSGANVLTF. The variable domain in full, with the rest retrieved from reference TRBV2 and TRBJ2-6, is EPEVTQTPSHQVTQMGQEVILRCVPISNHLYFYWYRQILGQKVEFLVSFYNNEISEKSEIFDDQFSVERPDGSNFTLKIRSTKLEDSAMYFCASSVRDGYSGANVLTFGAGSRLTVL.

This chain links TRBV18 with TRBJ2-2, with 10 bases lining up with TRBD1. Trimming removed 3 bases from V and 6 bases from J; junction bases left unmatched: 7. Germline V CDR1 and CDR2: KGHSH, LQKENI. The CDR3 has 16 amino acids. The CDR3 loop reads CASSPPGQGWSGELFF. CDR3 nucleotide sequence: TGTGCCAGCTCACCCCCGGGACAGGGGTGGTCCGGGGAGCTGTTTTTT.

The V call is TRBV19, the J call TRBJ2-5, with 11 bases fitting TRBD2. The germline gives CDR1 LNHDA, CDR2 SQIVND (reference sequence). The CDR3 runs to 13 residues. Trimming cost V 9 bases and J 5 bases; bases outside gene matches: 5. CDR3 DNA sequence: TGTGCCAGCGAGACTAGCGGGGCTGAGACCCAGTACTTC. Protein sequence: CASETSGAETQYF.

This chain links TRBV18 with TRBJ2-7; 7 nucleotides line up with TRBD2. This CDR3 spans 18 amino acids. V lost 3 bases, J lost 4 bases, and 18 bases stayed unmatched. CDR1 is KGHSH, CDR2 LQKENI, per germline. The CDR3 is CASSPPGRGGPKIYEQYF. The CDR3 DNA sequence: TGTGCCAGCTCACCCCCAGGCCGCGGGGGTCCTAAGATATACGAGCAGTACTTC. Variable domain in full (rest from reference TRBV18 and TRBJ2-7): NAGVMQNPRHLVRRRGQEARLRCSPMKGHSHVYWYRQLPEEGLKFMVYLQKENIIDESGMPKERFSAEFPKEGPSILRIQQVVRGDSAAYFCASSPPGRGGPKIYEQYFGPGTRLTVT.

This clone was seen at least ten times. The sample holds other DNA sequences that translate to the same CDR3. J is TRBJ2-3 and V is TRBV27, with D unclear. V gave up 3 bases and J gave up 3 bases, with 10 bases separating them. The CDR3 is made up of 14 amino acids. Germline-derived CDR1 and CDR2 are MNHEY and SMNVEV (reference sequence). Written as DNA, the CDR3 is TGTGCCAGCAGTTTTCAAGGCAGGACAGATACGCAGTATTTT. This sequence encodes CASSFQGRTDTQYF.

The V call is TRBV10-3, the J call TRBJ1-1; D is perhaps TRBD1 (6 bases). CDR1 is ENHRY and CDR2 is SYGVKD in the germline V gene. The CDR3 loop spans 13 amino acids. V was pared by 2 bases and J by 8 bases, with 12 bases between. The CDR3 region has the DNA TGTGCCATCAGTGAGGGGTGGACAGACGAAGCTTTCTTT. It yields the protein CAISEGWTDEAFF.

The chain joins TRBV27 to TRBJ1-4, with 7 bases aligning to TRBD1. Per germline, CDR1 MNHEY and CDR2 SMNVEV (reference sequence). Unmatched junction bases numbered 5, after V lost 4 bases and J lost 6 bases. CDR3 length: 14 amino acids. The CDR3 protein is CASSWRQGYEKLFF. CDR3 bases: TGTGCCAGCAGTTGGAGACAGGGTTATGAAAAACTGTTTTTT.

The V gene is TRBV2, the J gene TRBJ2-3; D perhaps matches TRBD1 (5 bases). The CDR3 extends over 13 amino acids. CDR1 is SNHLY, CDR2 FYNNEI, per germline. The V gene lost 6 bases and the J gene lost 6 bases, with 13 bases spanning the gap. CDR3 in DNA: TGTGCCAGCAGGTGGACAAGGCAGGATACGCAGTATTTT. Protein product: CASRWTRQDTQYF.